Each of the 25 T cell receptor beta chains below was sequenced from the same sample in a study of identical twins. TCRdb fed the 5' RACE reads into MiXCR, producing one record per CDR3 protein. The data hold roughly 1.6 million distinct CDR3 sequences, with less than 40% observed a single time. Sequenced sample: cord blood. Receptor source: a newborn girl in good health.

Only a few counts were recorded for this clonotype. The V and J genes are TRBV7-2 and TRBJ2-1; 8 positions agree with TRBD2. Germline V gene lookup returns CDR1 SGHTA and CDR2 FQGNSA. CDR3 size: 16 residues. Losses at the gene ends were 6 bases for V and 5 bases for J; bases not matched to a gene: 12. CDR3 protein: CASRLSGLASHNEQFF. The DNA of the CDR3 is TGTGCCAGCAGGTTGAGCGGACTAGCTTCCCACAATGAGCAGTTCTTC.

This clonotype has more than one count but fewer than ten. The chain employs TRBV4-2 and TRBJ2-7, with 8 positions matching TRBD2. V shed 0 bases, J shed 7 bases, and the junction held 14 bases outside the gene matches. This CDR3 spans 17 amino acids. Germline V gene lookup returns CDR1 LGHNA and CDR2 YNFKEQ. The CDR3 here is CASSQDLGTRGYNEQYF. CDR3 in DNA: TGTGCCAGCAGCCAAGATCTCGGGACTAGAGGCTACAATGAGCAGTACTTC.

The V and J genes are TRBV4-2 and TRBJ1-5; D gene ambiguous. The V gene's germline CDR1 is LGHNA and CDR2 YNFKEQ. Trimming cost V 0 bases and J 6 bases, with 6 bases left between them. The CDR3 has 13 amino acids. CDR3 DNA sequence: TGTGCCAGCAGCCAAGATGGGAGTCAGCCCCAGCATTTT. It is translated as CASSQDGSQPQHF.

This clonotype has only a few counts. V and J are TRBV9 and TRBJ2-1; tentatively, D is TRBD1 (6 bases). Germline V gene data show CDR1 as SGDLS and CDR2 as YYNGEE. This CDR3 has 15 residues. The germline V and J ends were trimmed by 5 bases and 4 bases, with 16 bases remaining between them. The CDR3 reads CASSHRERVYNEQFF. The CDR3, as DNA: TGTGCCAGCAGTCACAGGGAAAGAGTTTACAATGAGCAGTTCTTC.

This clonotype occurred a few times. The chain is built from TRBV5-1 and TRBJ2-6; D not certain. CDR3 length equals 18 residues. CDR1 and CDR2 from the germline V gene are SGHRS and YFSETQ. V shed 0 bases and J shed 0 bases, with 13 bases lying between them. Here the CDR3 reads CASSLVQLPFSGANVLTF. The CDR3 region has the DNA TGCGCCAGCAGCTTGGTTCAGCTCCCTTTCTCTGGGGCCAACGTCCTGACTTTC.

The rearrangement links TRBV15 to TRBJ2-7, with 8 bases aligning to TRBD1. The CDR3 is 14 residues long. The germline CDR1 and CDR2 sequences are LNHNV and YYDKDF (reference sequence). Germline trimming cut 4 bases from V and 3 bases from J; bases unmatched to any gene: 5. The CDR3 reads CATSTLTGGYEQYF. In nucleotides, the CDR3 is TGTGCCACCAGCACCTTAACAGGGGGCTACGAGCAGTACTTC. The whole variable domain, filled in from reference TRBV15 and TRBJ2-7, reads DAMVIQNPRYQVTQFGKPVTLSCSQTLNHNVMYWYQQKSSQAPKLLFHYYDKDFNNEADTPDNFQSRRPNTSFCFLDIRSPGLGDTAMYLCATSTLTGGYEQYFGPGTRLTVT.

This clonotype has more than one count but fewer than ten. The chain uses TRBV12-3 or TRBV12-4 and TRBJ2-7; D is uncertain. The length of the CDR3 is 13 residues. The germline V and J ends were trimmed by 7 bases and 0 bases, with 10 bases remaining between them. The CDR3 protein is CASTRADSYEQYF. The CDR3 DNA sequence: TGTGCCAGCACCCGGGCAGACTCCTACGAGCAGTACTTC.

Of note for this clonotype: Germline and junction disagree at one end, which may indicate a read error. V gene TRBV4-1 combines with J gene TRBJ2-1; D tentatively reads TRBD1 or TRBD2 (8 bases each). CDR3 size: 20 residues. The V gene's germline CDR1 is MGHRA and CDR2 YSYEKL. The CDR3 nucleotides are TGCGCCAGCGGCCAAGTGGGCGACAGGGGTATTTTTAGCGGGGTATATGAGCAGTTCTTC. It is translated as CASGQVGDRGIFSGVYEQFF.

The chain uses TRBV6-1 and TRBJ1-2; possibly TRBD1 for D (5 bases). Germline V gene sequence: CDR1 MNHNS, CDR2 SASEGT. The CDR3 contains 13 residues. Trimming left V 7 bases short and J 3 bases short, with 12 bases between. Written as DNA, the CDR3 is TGTGCCAGCAAGCCAGGGTTGTACTATGGCTACACCTTC. Protein sequence: CASKPGLYYGYTF.

J is TRBJ2-4 and V is TRBV5-5; a possible D gene is TRBD2 (6 bases). V lost 2 bases, J lost 0 bases, and 12 bases lay in between. Germline CDR1 and CDR2: SGHKS and YYEKEE (reference sequence). The CDR3 is made up of 16 amino acids. CDR3 region: CASSFRAGIAKNIQYF. DNA for the CDR3: TGTGCCAGCAGCTTCAGGGCGGGGATAGCCAAAAACATTCAGTACTTC.

This clonotype appeared many times. V and J are TRBV11-2 and TRBJ2-7; no clear D gene. CDR1 SGHAT and CDR2 FQNNGV come from the germline V gene. CDR3 length equals 14 residues. V lost 1 base to trimming and J lost 3 bases, with 10 bases between them. The CDR3: CASSLGRSNYEQYF. CDR3 nucleotides: TGTGCCAGCAGCTTAGGCAGGTCCAACTACGAGCAGTACTTC.

Here the CDR3 reads CASSLVIRSYEQYF. CDR3 nucleotide sequence: TGTGCCAGCAGCTTGGTCATCCGCAGCTACGAGCAGTACTTC. The chain combines TRBV5-6 with TRBJ2-7; D call uncertain. The V gene's germline CDR1 is SGHDT and CDR2 YYEEEE. The CDR3 sequence is 14 residues long. V shed 0 bases and J shed 3 bases, with 10 bases lying between them.

This clonotype was found a few times. At one boundary the junction diverges from the germline segment, which might be a read error. The CDR3 bases are TGTTCCAGCAGTTTATCCCATAACAGGGGGCTCATTCAGTACTTC. Its protein product is CSSSLSHNRGLIQYF. This sequence joins TRBV27 and TRBJ2-7; 9 bases line up with TRBD1. The J call may be faulty, since TRBJ2-4 better matches the DNA end. This CDR3 has 15 residues. Germline V CDR1 and CDR2: MNHEY, SMNVEV (reference sequence).

The rearrangement uses TRBV28 and TRBJ2-1, with 8 bases identical to TRBD1. The CDR3 spans 13 residues. The germline V gene has CDR1 MDHEN and CDR2 SYDVKM. Trimming removed 6 bases from V and 7 bases from J; junction bases left unmatched: 5. CDR3 sequence (DNA): TGTGCCAGCAGGTCGACAGGGGTGAATGAGCAGTTCTTC. Its translation: CASRSTGVNEQFF.

This clonotype was seen more than once but under ten times. The chain carries TRBV13 and TRBJ2-3; D call uncertain. V shed 1 base and J shed 1 base, with 9 bases lying between them. This CDR3 is built from 15 residues. Germline CDR1 and CDR2: PRHDT and FYEKMQ (reference sequence). The CDR3 here is CASSLDYPGTDTQYF. CDR3 sequence (DNA): TGTGCCAGCAGCTTAGACTACCCGGGCACAGATACGCAGTATTTT. The whole variable domain, remainder taken from reference TRBV13 and TRBJ2-3, is AAGVIQSPRHLIKEKRETATLKCYPIPRHDTVYWYQQGPGQDPQFLISFYEKMQSDKGSIPDRFSAQQFSDYHSELNMSSLELGDSALYFCASSLDYPGTDTQYFGPGTRLTVL.

This clonotype has a handful of counts. This sequence joins TRBV20-1 and TRBJ2-1, with 8 bases aligning to TRBD2. Germline trimming cut 2 bases from V and 7 bases from J; bases unmatched to any gene: 10. CDR1 and CDR2 (germline): DFQATT, SNEGSKA (reference sequence). The CDR3 is made up of 15 amino acids. CDR3 loop: CSARSSGLAGNEQFF. CDR3 nucleotide sequence: TGCAGTGCTAGATCCTCAGGACTAGCAGGAAATGAGCAGTTCTTC.

This clonotype has more than one count but fewer than ten. This chain uses TRBV7-2 with TRBJ2-1; the match to TRBD1 covers 7 bases. In germline, CDR1 is SGHTA, CDR2 FQGNSA. The CDR3 contains 15 residues. Unmatched junction bases numbered 7, after V lost 8 bases and J lost 0 bases. The CDR3 region has the DNA TGTGCCAGCGGGGCACAGGGGATCTCCTACAATGAGCAGTTCTTC. Its protein product is CASGAQGISYNEQFF.

Concerning this clonotype: The junction and the germline gene differ at one end; a read error may be behind it. The rearrangement links TRBV7-2 to TRBJ2-1, with TRBD1 matching 11 bases. Germline CDR1 is SGHTA and CDR2 is FQGNSA. The CDR3 has 14 amino acids. The CDR3 DNA follows: TGTGCCAGCAGCTTGAGGACAGGGGGCAAGGAGCAGTTTTTC. Protein: CASSLRTGGKEQFF.

In its sample, this clonotype was seen a few times. The rearrangement links TRBV6-6 to TRBJ2-4; 7 bases are a match to TRBD1. Germline loops: CDR1 MNHNY, CDR2 SVGAGI (reference sequence). J gave up 8 bases and V 2 bases, and 6 bases lay outside the gene matches. This CDR3 spans 14 amino acids. The CDR3 coding sequence is TGTGCCAGCAGTTACAGGGGGCGTAATGACATTCAGTACTTC. Its protein is CASSYRGRNDIQYF.

V usage is TRBV20-1 and J usage is TRBJ2-3; D is unclear. Trimming stripped 5 bases from V and 1 base from J, with 10 bases between. The CDR3 is made up of 13 amino acids. CDR1 and CDR2 (germline): DFQATT, SNEGSKA (reference sequence). The CDR3 spells CSAQIDGTDTQYF. Written as DNA, the CDR3 is TGCAGTGCTCAGATAGATGGCACAGATACGCAGTATTTT.

There are a few counts of this clonotype. The gene calls are TRBV3-1 and TRBJ2-1; the D is unclear. Germline CDR1 LGHDT, CDR2 YNNKEL (reference sequence). The CDR3 runs to 14 residues. V was shortened by 1 base and J by 5 bases, with 9 bases between the two germline ends. CDR3 sequence (DNA): TGTGCCAGCAGCCAAGGTACAGAAAACAATGAGCAGTTCTTC. Translated: CASSQGTENNEQFF.

In this sample, this clonotype turned up a few times. The V call is TRBV5-1, the J call TRBJ2-3; TRBD2 agrees at 7 bases. Trimming at V came to 0 bases and at J to 0 bases, leaving 10 bases not matched to a gene. The length of the CDR3 is 18 residues. Germline lookup yields CDR1 SGHRS and CDR2 YFSETQ. The CDR3 reads CASSLVLAGAASTDTQYF. CDR3 bases: TGCGCCAGCAGCTTGGTGTTAGCGGGTGCCGCTAGCACAGATACGCAGTATTTT.

There are a few counts of this clonotype. The chain recombines TRBV4-2 with TRBJ1-6, with D tentatively TRBD1 (6 bases). Trimming left V 0 bases short and J 8 bases short, with 14 bases between. CDR3 size: 16 residues. Germline V lookup: CDR1 LGHNA, CDR2 YNFKEQ. The CDR3 DNA follows: TGTGCCAGCAGCCAAGAAGAGGGAGGGGGTCATTCACCCCTCCACTTT. This sequence encodes CASSQEEGGGHSPLHF.

This clonotype was seen ten or more times. The V call is TRBV12-3 or TRBV12-4, the J call TRBJ1-2, with 8 bases matching TRBD1. CDR3 length equals 17 residues. The V and J ends lost 5 bases and 5 bases, in that order; junction bases with no gene match: 16. The CDR3 DNA is TGTGCCAGCAGTCCGAACGTCGGCACAGGGGGTAGATATGGCTACACCTTC. Its translation is CASSPNVGTGGRYGYTF.

The gene calls are TRBV5-1 and TRBJ2-2; the match to TRBD2 covers 7 bases. The CDR3 contains 15 residues. V was pared by 4 bases and J by 4 bases, with 7 bases of the junction left unmatched. CDR1 and CDR2 (germline): SGHRS, YFSETQ. Here the CDR3 DNA reads TGCGCCAGCAGCGGAACTAGCGTAGGCACCGGGGAGCTGTTTTTT. This translates into CASSGTSVGTGELFF.